This T cell receptor beta chain was captured in a study of T cells after posttransplantation cyclophosphamide (dated by TCRdb to 2016 to 2018). Regarding the complete study: The study tracked T cell repertoire reconstitution by TRB sequencing after myeloablative bone marrow transplantation using posttransplantation cyclophosphamide as GVHD prophylaxis. Antigen receptor sequencing was done on samples from around 32 PTCy-treated patients and from about 17 related bone marrow donors of those patients. TRB sequencing was performed on blood from all 34 PTCy patients with 1-year posttransplant specimens. TRB sequencing was also done on up to about 3 additional blood samples from 2 to 5.2 years after transplant in 3 patients, and on pretransplant blood from a handful of patients. Because TRA and TRB clonality correlated tightly in eight or nine samples, later TCR analyses were limited to TRB. Public TRB sequences were queried against a database of over 3,500 sequences associated with responses to pathogens, tumor antigens, self-antigens and alloantigens.

On the day of marrow donation, related bone marrow donors gave peripheral blood samples. Mononuclear cells from peripheral blood and bone marrow were separated by Ficoll-Hypaque density centrifugation and then cryopreserved. General study outcomes and caveats: Donor-recipient similarity was low at 1-2 months but increased during the first year, and donor CD8+ memory clones often dominated later blood repertoires. Across roughly 48 patients, TRB clonality was highly associated with recipient CMV seropositivity and CMV reactivation, and diversity in PTCy patients was similar to diversity in CNI/methotrexate controls. The TRB repertoires of T cells infiltrating skin or GI tract showed only limited overlap with the TRB repertoires of T cells in blood.

Genomic DNA was the input for TRB sequencing, which was run either with the immunoSEQ assay at survey resolution or with the hsTCRB kit. In the authors' own workflow: Initial read processing used immunoSEQ software, and repertoire analyses used the LymphoSeq R package. Clonality was computed as 1 minus normalized Shannon entropy; Gini coefficient was also calculated for each TRB dataset. To infer phenotypes in unsorted samples, TRB sequences from sorted subsets of the recipient or donor were mapped onto the unsorted samples of the same recipient. TCRdb took over this immuneACCESS table, retaining in-frame rearrangements with V and J assigned. Such tables are incomplete; in checked studies, under half of the missing clones stem from an unresolved V gene, and the remainder is unexplained. V, J and clone size reflect that table, while D and trimming were determined from the DNA. This sample was tabulated with fewer than 40,000 clones, among which there are no singletons. The ten biggest clones cover approximately 7.2% of the sample.

CDR1 and CDR2 are read off the germline V gene as SNHLY and FYNNEI. V trim: 6 bases; J trim: 6 bases; unmatched bases: 4. Including the terminal cysteine and phenylalanine, the CDR3 comprises 12 residues. Just CDR3 DNA is preserved here, 36 bases in frame from base 1. This clone appeared many times. The clone's antigen remains unknown. It has no much larger one-base neighbor in the sample; base qualities were not kept. What was sequenced was PBMCs. The sequence came from a woman aged 45 to 65 in good health and a related stem cell transplant donor. Recombination joined TRBV2 with TRBJ2-7, with TRBD2 matching 8 junction bases. The DNA reads as follows: TGTGCCAGCAGGGCTACTAGCGGCGAGCAGTACTTC. Its protein product is CASRATSGEQYF.